Listed below are T cell receptor beta chains from one sample, sequenced in a study of T cells after somatic rescue of genetic block. Method: immunoSEQ multiplex PCR; TCRdb's copy keeps in-frame clones and lacks some. The sample lists more than 70,000 clones; about nine tenths were seen once. Source material: peripheral blood mononuclear cells (PBMCs). Source of these receptors: a woman aged 18 to 35. The CDR3 runs from the conserved cysteine through the conserved F or W. The D gene is left open where the match is weak. For some rows the clone size is stated as once, few or many, or as a class when expanded; others skip it.

V gene	D gene	J gene	clone size	CDR3 protein	CDR3 DNA
TRBV2	-	TRBJ1-5	-	CASSDPGRVGQPQHF	TGTGCCAGCAGTGACCCGGGCAGGGTCGGTCAGCCCCAGCATTTT
TRBV7-2	-	TRBJ1-2	-	CASSLTGPANYGYTF	TGTGCCAGCAGCCTAACAGGTCCGGCTAACTATGGCTACACCTTC
TRBV5-1	-	TRBJ1-6	-	CASSPTRLSSYNSPLHF	TGCGCCAGCAGCCCCACGAGACTGAGCTCCTATAATTCACCCCTCCACTTT
TRBV4-2	-	TRBJ2-1	-	CASSPEGGDNEQFF	TGTGCCAGCAGCCCCGAAGGGGGAGACAATGAGCAGTTCTTC
TRBV7-8	TRBD2	TRBJ2-7	-	CASSLAGRGSKIYEQYF	TGTGCCAGCAGCTTAGCGGGTCGCGGGAGTAAGATCTACGAGCAGTACTTC
TRBV28	TRBD1	TRBJ1-5	-	CASSQGGRDSNQPQHF	TGTGCCAGCAGTCAAGGGGGCAGGGATAGCAATCAGCCCCAGCATTTT
TRBV10-3	TRBD1	TRBJ2-3	-	CAISEPQGSTDTQYF	TGTGCCATCAGTGAGCCACAGGGGAGTACAGATACGCAGTATTTT
TRBV29-1	-	TRBJ1-1	-	CSVETWGETYTEAFF	TGCAGCGTTGAAACCTGGGGGGAGACATACACTGAAGCTTTCTTT
TRBV28	-	TRBJ2-7	-	CASRRTTVGEQYF	TGTGCCAGCAGACGGACGACTGTCGGCGAGCAGTACTTC
TRBV11-1	TRBD1	TRBJ2-5	-	CASSLESWDSEASETQYF	TGTGCCAGCAGCTTAGAGAGCTGGGACAGCGAAGCAAGCGAGACCCAGTACTTC
TRBV5-4	TRBD2	TRBJ2-1	-	CASSPGGLADNEQFF	TGTGCCAGCAGCCCGGGGGGGCTGGCTGACAATGAGCAGTTCTTC
TRBV27	-	TRBJ1-5	once	CASSLSWNQPQHF	TGTGCCAGCAGTTTATCGTGGAATCAGCCCCAGCATTTT
TRBV12-5	-	TRBJ2-7	-	CASAYTGGSNTYEQYF	TGTGCTAGTGCCTATACGGGGGGCTCAAACACCTACGAGCAGTACTTC
TRBV5-1	-	TRBJ2-7	-	CASSVWTEAGAREQYF	TGCGCCAGCAGCGTATGGACTGAGGCCGGGGCCAGGGAGCAGTACTTC
TRBV14	-	TRBJ1-2	-	CASSQVEGYGYTF	TGTGCCAGCAGCCAAGTGGAGGGCTATGGCTACACCTTC
TRBV11-2	-	TRBJ1-2	-	CAILRDFYGYTF	TGTGCCATCCTCAGAGATTTCTATGGCTACACCTTC
TRBV29-1	TRBD1	TRBJ1-2	-	CSVGPTGEDNYGYTF	TGCAGCGTTGGCCCGACAGGGGAAGATAACTATGGCTACACCTTC
TRBV7-2	-	TRBJ2-3	-	CASRGLSTDTQYF	TGTGCCAGCAGGGGGCTTAGCACAGATACGCAGTATTTT
TRBV27	TRBD1	TRBJ1-2	-	CASSSRTGPPYHYGYTF	TGTGCCAGCAGTTCCAGGACAGGGCCCCCCTACCACTATGGCTACACCTTC
TRBV6-1	TRBD2	TRBJ2-7	-	CASSDGALAAYEQYF	TGTGCCAGCAGTGATGGGGCGCTAGCGGCGTATGAGCAGTACTTC
TRBV5-4	-	TRBJ2-7	-	CASSQEVPAGEQYF	TGTGCCAGCAGCCAGGAGGTGCCCGCGGGCGAGCAGTACTTC
TRBV5-1	TRBD2	TRBJ2-5	-	CASSLERGLAGEETQYF	TGCGCCAGCAGCTTGGAGAGGGGACTAGCGGGAGAAGAGACCCAGTACTTC
TRBV5-5	TRBD1	TRBJ1-1	-	CASSTLLGDRGEAFF	TGTGCCAGCAGCACACTCTTGGGGGACAGAGGTGAAGCTTTCTTT
TRBV29-1	-	TRBJ2-7	-	CSVETPNSYEQYF	TGCAGCGTTGAAACTCCGAACAGCTACGAGCAGTACTTC
TRBV10-3	-	TRBJ2-1	-	CAITAASGGGQEQFF	TGTGCCATCACCGCGGCTAGCGGAGGGGGCCAGGAGCAGTTCTTC
TRBV27	-	TRBJ2-7	-	CASSQNGYEQYF	TGTGCCAGCAGTCAAAACGGGTACGAGCAGTACTTC
TRBV30	-	TRBJ2-5	once	CAWSVVQETQYF	TGTGCCTGGAGTGTGGTCCAAGAGACCCAGTACTTC
TRBV30	-	TRBJ2-7	-	CAWSVQGGPYEQYF	TGTGCCTGGAGTGTCCAAGGGGGTCCCTACGAGCAGTACTTC
TRBV4-3	-	TRBJ2-1	-	CASSQDTRGSSYNEQFF	TGCGCCAGCAGCCAAGATACACGGGGGAGCTCCTACAATGAGCAGTTCTTC
TRBV5-6	-	TRBJ1-3	-	CASSLTGPDTIYF	TGTGCCAGCAGCTTAACAGGTCCGGACACCATATATTTT
TRBV18	-	TRBJ1-5	-	CASSRKSNQPQHF	TGTGCCAGCTCACGGAAGAGCAATCAGCCCCAGCATTTT
TRBV7-9	TRBD1	TRBJ2-7	-	CASSQQGALRYEQYF	TGTGCCAGCAGCCAACAGGGGGCCCTTCGGTACGAGCAGTACTTC
TRBV28	-	TRBJ1-5	-	CASSLWVRDGNQPQHF	TGTGCCAGCAGTTTATGGGTCAGGGATGGCAATCAGCCCCAGCATTTT
TRBV12-5	-	TRBJ2-5	-	CASGFGWSVETQYF	TGTGCTAGTGGTTTTGGGTGGTCCGTGGAGACCCAGTACTTC
TRBV7-9	-	TRBJ2-7	-	CASSEGQTYEQYF	TGTGCCAGCAGCGAAGGACAGACATACGAGCAGTACTTC
TRBV7-9	TRBD1	TRBJ2-3	-	CASSPWQGESTDTQYF	TGTGCCAGCAGCCCGTGGCAGGGGGAGAGCACAGATACGCAGTATTTT
TRBV30	-	TRBJ2-1	-	CAGGGVSSYNEQFF	TGTGCTGGAGGTGGGGTAAGCTCCTACAATGAGCAGTTCTTC
TRBV25-1	-	TRBJ2-1	once	CASSEYVADPSNEQFF	TGTGCCAGCAGTGAATATGTAGCGGACCCCTCCAATGAGCAGTTCTTC
TRBV28	TRBD1	TRBJ2-7	-	CASSLGTGVYF	TGTGCCAGCAGTCTCGGGACAGGGGTCTACTTC
TRBV18	-	TRBJ1-1	-	CASSPVLYNMNTEAFF	TGTGCCAGCTCACCCGTCCTCTACAACATGAACACTGAAGCTTTCTTT
TRBV7-9	TRBD1	TRBJ2-7	-	CASSLGQYSYEQYF	TGTGCCAGCAGCTTGGGACAGTACTCCTACGAGCAGTACTTC
TRBV19	-	TRBJ1-6	-	CASRSRRGGNSPLHF	TGTGCCAGTAGATCCCGGCGGGGGGGAAATTCACCCCTCCACTTT
TRBV6-4	-	TRBJ2-2	-	CASSEADTGELFF	TGTGCCAGCAGTGAGGCGGACACCGGGGAGCTGTTTTTT
TRBV9	TRBD1	TRBJ1-3	-	CASSGDRLDSGNTIYF	TGTGCCAGCAGCGGGGACAGGCTTGACTCTGGAAACACCATATATTTT
TRBV6-5	-	TRBJ1-2	many	CASSYSISGAGYTF	TGTGCCAGCAGTTACTCGATTTCCGGTGCCGGCTACACCTTC